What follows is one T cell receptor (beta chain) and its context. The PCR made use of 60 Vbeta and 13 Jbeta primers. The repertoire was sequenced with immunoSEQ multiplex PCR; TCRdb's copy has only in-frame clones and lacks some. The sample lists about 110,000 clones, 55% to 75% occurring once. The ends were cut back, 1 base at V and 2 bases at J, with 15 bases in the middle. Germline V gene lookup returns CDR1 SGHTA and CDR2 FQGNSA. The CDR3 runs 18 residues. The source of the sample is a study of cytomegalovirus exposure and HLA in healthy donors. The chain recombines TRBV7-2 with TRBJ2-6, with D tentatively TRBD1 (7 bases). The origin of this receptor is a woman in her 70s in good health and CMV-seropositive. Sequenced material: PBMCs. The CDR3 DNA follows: TGTGCCAGCAGCTTAGTTGCGGGGACAGTGGCTGGGGCCAACGTCCTGACTTTC. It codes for CASSLVAGTVAGANVLTF.